The clone carrying this T cell receptor (beta chain) was seen ten or more times. Antigen: not known. Trimming left V 6 bases short and J 3 bases short, with 12 bases between. This CDR3 spans 12 amino acids. Germline V gene lookup returns CDR1 SQVTM and CDR2 ANQGSEA. TCRdb re-called the RT-PCR reads with MiXCR, one entry per CDR3 protein. The sample includes about 170,000 distinct CDR3 sequences, about 11% of them seen just once. The data originate from a study of response to subunit inactivated influenza vaccine. Study results and limitations: After each seasonal influenza vaccination, few new T cells are recruited, the authors suggested.

The material was CD8+ T cells sorted from PBMCs, obtained less than 30 months after vaccination. The chain joins TRBV29-1 to TRBJ2-7; TRBD1 or TRBD2 may be the D gene (6 bases each). The receptor was isolated from a man between 50 and 69 years old who received an inactivated influenza vaccine. The CDR3 sequence: CSVGGLNYEQYF. The CDR3 nucleotides read TGCAGCGTCGGGGGCCTAAACTACGAGCAGTACTTC.